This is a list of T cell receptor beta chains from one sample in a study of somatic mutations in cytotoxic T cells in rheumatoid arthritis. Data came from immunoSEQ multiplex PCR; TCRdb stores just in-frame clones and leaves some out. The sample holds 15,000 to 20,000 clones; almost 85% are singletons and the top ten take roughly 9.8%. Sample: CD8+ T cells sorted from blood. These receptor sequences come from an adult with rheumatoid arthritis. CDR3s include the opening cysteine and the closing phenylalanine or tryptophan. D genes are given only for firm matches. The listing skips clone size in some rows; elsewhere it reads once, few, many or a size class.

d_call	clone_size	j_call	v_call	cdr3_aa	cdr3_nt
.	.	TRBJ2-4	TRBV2	CASSEGGFQYF	TGTGCCAGCAGTGAAGGAGGTTTTCAGTACTTC
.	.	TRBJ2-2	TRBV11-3	CASSLEGPPGWPGELFF	TGTGCCAGCAGCTTAGAAGGCCCCCCCGGATGGCCCGGGGAGCTGTTTTTT
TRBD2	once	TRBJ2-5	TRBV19	CASTSGLARETQYF	TGTGCCAGCACGTCCGGACTAGCGCGGGAGACCCAGTACTTC
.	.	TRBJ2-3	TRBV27	CASSSLGHRTDTQYF	TGTGCCAGCAGTTCCCTAGGGCATCGCACAGATACGCAGTATTTT
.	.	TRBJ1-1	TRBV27	CASSFNHAWDEAFF	TGTGCCAGCAGTTTTAATCACGCGTGGGATGAAGCTTTCTTT
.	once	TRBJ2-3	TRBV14	CASSQDRALRTDTQYF	TGTGCCAGCAGCCAAGACAGGGCCCTTCGCACAGATACGCAGTATTTT
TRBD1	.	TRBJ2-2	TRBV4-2	CASSSGQPNTGELFF	TGTGCCAGCAGCTCGGGACAGCCCAACACCGGGGAGCTGTTTTTT
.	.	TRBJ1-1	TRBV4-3	CASSRVGLPSEAFF	TGCGCCAGCAGCCGGGTAGGACTCCCGTCTGAAGCTTTCTTT
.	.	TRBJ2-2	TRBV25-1	CASSDLGRQNTGELFF	TGTGCCAGCAGTGATTTGGGCCGGCAGAACACCGGGGAGCTGTTTTTT
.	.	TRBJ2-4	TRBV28	CASRTQGWGTKNIQYF	TGTGCCAGCAGAACCCAGGGGTGGGGGACCAAAAACATTCAGTACTTC
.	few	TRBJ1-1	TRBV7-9	CASTGGRSGTEAFF	TGTGCCAGCACGGGGGGCAGGTCGGGCACTGAAGCTTTCTTT
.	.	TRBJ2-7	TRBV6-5	CASRTPVTYEQYF	TGTGCCAGCAGGACACCGGTGACCTACGAGCAGTACTTC
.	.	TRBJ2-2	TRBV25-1	CAALGSGPYTGELFF	TGTGCAGCCCTTGGAAGCGGCCCTTACACCGGGGAGCTGTTTTTT
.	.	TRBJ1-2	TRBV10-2	CASSGTLAYGYTF	TGCGCCAGCAGTGGGACGCTAGCCTATGGCTACACCTTC
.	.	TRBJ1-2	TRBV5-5	CASTSADYGYTF	TGTGCCAGCACCTCCGCGGACTATGGCTACACCTTC
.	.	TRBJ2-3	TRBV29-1	CSVDGKDGAYTDTQYF	TGCAGCGTTGACGGCAAGGACGGAGCTTACACAGATACGCAGTATTTT
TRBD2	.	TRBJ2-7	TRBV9	CASSPLPGGAIEQYF	TGTGCCAGCAGCCCACTGCCGGGAGGGGCGATCGAGCAGTACTTC
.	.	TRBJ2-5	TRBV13	CAVRYGETQYF	TGTGCCGTCCGCTATGGGGAGACCCAGTACTTC
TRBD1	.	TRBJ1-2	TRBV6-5	CASSRQGAYDYGYTF	TGTGCCAGCAGTCGACAGGGGGCTTATGACTATGGCTACACCTTC
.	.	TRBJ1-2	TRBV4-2	CASSQGGATYGYTF	TGTGCCAGCAGCCAAGGCGGGGCTACCTATGGCTACACCTTC
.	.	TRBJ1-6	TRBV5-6	CASSSTLVTDNSPLHF	TGTGCCAGCAGCTCCACCCTCGTGACAGATAATTCACCCCTCCACTTT
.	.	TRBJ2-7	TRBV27	CASRTGSYEQYF	TGTGCCAGCCGAACCGGCTCCTACGAGCAGTACTTC
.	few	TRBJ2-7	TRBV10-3	CAISPGLLKDEQYF	TGTGCCATCAGCCCTGGGTTATTAAAGGACGAGCAGTACTTC
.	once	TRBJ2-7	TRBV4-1	CASSQERGYEQYF	TGCGCCAGCAGCCAAGAGCGGGGATACGAGCAGTACTTC
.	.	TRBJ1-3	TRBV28	CASSPRTASGNTIYF	TGTGCCAGCAGTCCACGGACAGCCTCTGGAAACACCATATATTTT
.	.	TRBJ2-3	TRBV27	CASSYLPPPDTQYF	TGTGCCAGCAGTTACTTGCCCCCCCCAGATACGCAGTATTTT
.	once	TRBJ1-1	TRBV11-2	CASSPDPGKTEAFF	TGTGCCAGCAGCCCCGATCCAGGGAAGACTGAAGCTTTCTTT
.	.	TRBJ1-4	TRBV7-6	CASSPGPPYEKLFF	TGTGCCAGCAGCCCCGGACCTCCATATGAAAAACTGTTTTTT